The T cell receptor (beta chain) under discussion was sequenced for a study of Ad26.COV2.S vaccination and SARS-CoV-2 variants. Note on this clone: Its cognate antigen is unknown.

Points from the study as a whole: Across vaccine and placebo recipients, the breadth of non-spike TCRs was similar.

This CDR3 has 16 residues. Germline lookup yields CDR1 LGHNA and CDR2 YNFKEQ. The junction had 3 bases not matched to a gene; V was cut back by 3 bases and J by 0 bases. This table comes from immunoSEQ multiplex PCR, and its TCRdb copy is limited to in-frame clones, with some not included. This sample has 430,000 or so clones, with 80% to 95% found just once. Documented treatment: some 19 received Ad26.COV2.S at low or high dose, single or two shots; a few received placebo; per-sample allocation not given. At day 63 after the first vaccine or placebo injection, samples were drawn. The shot given was an Ad26 vector that makes Wuhan-strain SARS-CoV-2 spike.

Sequencing used peripheral blood, obtained in a trial of Ad26.COV2.S vaccine versus placebo. This TCR was recovered from a person aged 18-60 years who received the Ad26.COV2.S COVID-19 vaccine or a placebo. This chain links TRBV4-2 with TRBJ2-1; 9 bases are shared with TRBD2. CDR3 nucleotide sequence: TGTGCCAGCAGCCAGGATAGCGGGAGCTCCTACAATGAGCAGTTCTTC. Protein sequence: CASSQDSGSSYNEQFF.